This TCR beta chain was observed in a study of shared clonotypes between healthy human individuals. Study in general: Plates per donor: three CD4 naive, three CD4 memory, two CD8 naive, one CD8 memory.

Study-wide findings and caveats: On the whole, naive subsets had larger estimated richness than memory subsets had. Only a few donors were included, so the genetic and exposure-history diversity represented was limited.

The input for sorted-subset replicate PCRs was approximately 200 ng DNA, about 30,000 T cell genomes. TCRdb keeps only in-frame clones here, not all; method: immunoSEQ multiplex PCR. The repertoire holds approximately 1,500,000 clones, 95% to 99% seen once, with approximately 0.45% in the top ten. Note on this clone: Its specificity is not known.

V lost 2 bases and J lost 7, with 12 bases in between. Germline V gene lookup returns CDR1 MNHEY and CDR2 SVGAGI. CDR3 length equals 14 residues. This receptor was identified in a man aged 30-40 years in good health. The sequenced sample was naive CD4+ T cells sorted from blood. Subset described: CD45RA+ positively selected. The chain couples TRBV6-5 to TRBJ2-1; D is perhaps TRBD1 or TRBD2 (5 bases each). The CDR3: CASSYRGTGNEQFF. The CDR3 bases are TGTGCCAGCAGTTACCGTGGGACCGGTAATGAGCAGTTCTTC.